This section outlines one T cell receptor beta chain sequence together with its context. Its target is not known. The data were obtained in a study of T-cell memory formation after mild COVID-19. Study in general: Across donors, TCR clusters were largely donor specific.

The study's findings and limits: Mainly CM and EM harbored the contracting CD4+ clones; mainly EMRA harbored the CD8+ ones. The authors did not confirm SARS-CoV-2 specificity of second-wave clones peaking day 37.

5'RACE, which relied on constant-segment primers, yielded TCR alpha and TCR beta cDNA libraries carrying sample barcodes and UMIs. TCRdb reanalysed the 5' RACE reads using MiXCR and keeps one entry per CDR3 protein. The table includes just under 550,000 distinct CDR3 sequences, over 20% detected once. The CDR3 has 17 residues. The germline V gene has CDR1 DFQATT and CDR2 SNEGSKA (reference sequence). V lost 5 bases to trimming and J lost 1 base; unmatched junction nucleotides: 11. V is TRBV20-1 and J is TRBJ2-5; the match to TRBD2 covers 12 bases. The sequencing sample was made of PBMCs or a T cell subset sorted from them (not recorded which). This clonotype was sampled from an adult woman who had mild COVID-19 (a few samples of this study predate the infection). Cell type and time point are not known. The CDR3 nucleotides read TGCAGTGCTCAGACTAGCGGGAGTTTGAGGGGCCAAGAGACCCAGTACTTC. This encodes CSAQTSGSLRGQETQYF.